Below, 16 T cell receptor beta chains from the same sample are listed, as sequenced in a study of blood T cell repertoires in COVID-19. The protocol was immunoSEQ multiplex PCR, while the TCRdb copy is restricted to in-frame clones and leaves out a portion. Here the sample spans 40,000 to 45,000 clones, about 90% being singletons. The sample was peripheral blood. The receptors derive from a man aged 55 to 70 with acute or convalescent COVID-19.

This sequence joins TRBV11-2 and TRBJ2-2; no clear D. The CDR3 runs to 15 residues. Between the trimmed V and J ends, which lost 5 bases and 4 bases, there was a span of 14 bases. The germline V gene encodes CDR1 SGHAT and CDR2 FQNNGV. This CDR3 is CASSPVRSRTGELFF. The CDR3 region has the DNA TGTGCCAGCAGCCCAGTCAGGTCTCGCACCGGGGAGCTGTTTTTT.

The chain joins TRBV27 to TRBJ2-1; TRBD2 matches 11 bases. The CDR3 runs to 14 residues. J was trimmed by 13 bases and V by 7 bases; bases with no gene match: 12. CDR1 MNHEY and CDR2 SMNVEV come from the germline V gene (reference sequence). The CDR3 sequence is CASNQLAGDAPQFF. CDR3 DNA sequence: TGTGCCAGCAATCAACTAGCGGGGGACGCCCCACAGTTCTTC.

V is TRBV21-1 and J is TRBJ1-3; TRBD1, the table's D call, was not compared with the DNA. TRBV21-1 is flagged as a pseudogene. CDR3 length: 17 residues. The CDR3 DNA reads as TGTGCCAGCAGCAAAGCGCAGGAAAGGTCTCGTGGAAACACCATATATTTT. Its translation is CASSKAQERSRGNTIYF.

The CDR3 here is CASSRGGGQGKEMNTEAFF. The CDR3 DNA reads as TGTGCCAGCAGCCGGGGCGGGGGACAGGGGAAGGAAATGAACACTGAAGCTTTCTTT. This chain uses TRBV11-2 with TRBJ1-1; TRBD1 matches 10 bases. Trimming at V came to 5 bases and at J to 0 bases, leaving 15 bases not matched to a gene. Germline V gives CDR1 SGHAT, CDR2 FQNNGV. The CDR3 loop spans 19 amino acids.

This chain joins TRBV3-1 (or the pseudogene TRBV3-2) and TRBJ1-4; D gene unclear. The CDR3 has 16 amino acids. CDR1 is LGHDT, CDR2 YNNKEL, per germline (reference sequence). Trimming pared 4 bases from V and 6 bases from J, leaving 18 bases between. CDR3 DNA: TGTGCCAGCAGCCCATTAATGTTTTGCGGCGATGAAAAACTGTTTTTT. It specifies CASSPLMFCGDEKLFF.

J is TRBJ2-1 and V is TRBV30; D is unresolved. V was cut by 2 bases and J by 3 bases, with 5 bases left in between. CDR1 and CDR2 from the germline V gene are GTSNPN and SVGIG (reference sequence). The CDR3 extends over 12 amino acids. Here the CDR3 DNA reads TGTGCCTGGAGTCCCGGCTACAATGAGCAGTTCTTC. It specifies CAWSPGYNEQFF.

This clone was seen a single time. This sequence joins TRBV18 and TRBJ2-1, with D possibly matching TRBD2 (7 bases). Trimming took 3 bases from V and 7 from J, leaving 19 bases between them. The CDR3 is 16 amino acids. Germline V gene sequence: CDR1 KGHSH, CDR2 LQKENI. The CDR3, as DNA: TGTGCCAGCTCACCCCCTGGGGGGGCTTTTCGTAATGAGCAGTTCTTC. This sequence encodes CASSPPGGAFRNEQFF.

This chain links TRBV7-9 with TRBJ2-7; D is uncertain. The CDR3 is 15 amino acids. The germline CDR1 and CDR2 sequences are SEHNR and FQNEAQ (reference sequence). V shed 5 bases and J shed 0 bases, with 14 bases lying between them. The DNA for the CDR3 is TGTGCCAGCAGCCGAAGCTTAGAACCCTCCTACGAGCAGTACTTC. It specifies CASSRSLEPSYEQYF.

V and J are TRBV18 and TRBJ2-1; 7 bases align to TRBD1. The junction had 5 bases not matched to a gene; V was cut back by 5 bases and J by 1 base. The CDR3 contains 15 residues. The V gene's germline CDR1 is KGHSH and CDR2 LQKENI. CDR3 DNA sequence: TGTGCCAGCTCAGATACGGGACAGTCCTACAATGAGCAGTTCTTC. The encoded protein is CASSDTGQSYNEQFF. The variable domain in full, with the rest retrieved from reference TRBV18 and TRBJ2-1, is NAGVMQNPRHLVRRRGQEARLRCSPMKGHSHVYWYRQLPEEGLKFMVYLQKENIIDESGMPKERFSAEFPKEGPSILRIQQVVRGDSAAYFCASSDTGQSYNEQFFGPGTRLTVL.

The rearrangement links TRBV11-2 to TRBJ1-3; D unclear. Trimming removed 3 bases at V and 4 bases at J, with 13 bases between. This CDR3 contains 15 residues. CDR1 and CDR2 (germline): SGHAT, FQNNGV. CDR3 bases: TGTGCCAGCAGCTTTGGCAGTTCGATGGGAAACACCATATATTTT. This codes for CASSFGSSMGNTIYF.

The CDR3 reads CASIQDSNYGYTF. The CDR3 DNA sequence: TGTGCCAGCATACAAGATTCTAACTATGGCTACACCTTC. The chain carries TRBV12-3 or TRBV12-4 and TRBJ1-2; D not certain. The CDR3 runs 13 residues. Trimming shortened V by 7 bases and J by 0 bases, and 9 bases separated the two germline ends.

A single count supports this clone. The chain couples TRBV4-1 to TRBJ1-1; possible D gene TRBD1, 5 bases. This CDR3 spans 13 amino acids. V lost 4 bases and J 3 bases, leaving 9 bases between the germline ends. Germline V gives CDR1 MGHRA, CDR2 YSYEKL. CDR3: CASSRQGYTEAFF. The CDR3, as DNA: TGCGCCAGCAGCCGTCAGGGTTACACTGAAGCTTTCTTT.

This sequence joins TRBV6-6 and TRBJ2-5; the D gene is possibly TRBD2 (5 bases). Trimming pared 1 base from V and 4 bases from J, leaving 10 bases between. Germline CDR1 is MNHNY and CDR2 is SVGAGI (reference sequence). The CDR3 is 14 amino acids. The CDR3 spells CASSYWRGSETQYF. The CDR3 DNA reads as TGTGCCAGCAGTTACTGGAGAGGGTCAGAGACCCAGTACTTC.

This clone was observed a few times. The chain has TRBV6-1 and TRBJ2-5, with D perhaps matching TRBD1 (7 bases). The CDR3 runs 16 residues. Trimming stripped 3 bases from V and 5 bases from J, with 19 bases between. Per the germline V gene, CDR1 is MNHNS and CDR2 is SASEGT. CDR3 sequence: CASSDPLTTGTETQYF. As DNA, the CDR3 is TGTGCCAGCAGTGATCCCCTCACGACAGGGACTGAGACCCAGTACTTC.

The table lists this clone with a count of one. J is TRBJ1-1 and V is TRBV7-2; 7 bases agree with TRBD1. V shed 3 bases and J 3 bases; nucleotides not matched to a gene: 7. Germline CDR1 is SGHTA and CDR2 is FQGNSA. CDR3 length equals 15 residues. CDR3 in amino acids: CASSFPTGRDTEAFF. The DNA of the CDR3 is TGTGCCAGCAGCTTCCCGACAGGGCGGGACACTGAAGCTTTCTTT.

This clone occurred a few times. This chain joins TRBV19 and TRBJ1-5, with 10 positions matching TRBD1. The trim removed 8 bases at V and 5 bases at J, leaving 9 bases unmatched. CDR3 length: 15 amino acids. Germline CDR1 reads LNHDA; CDR2 reads SQIVND (reference sequence). The CDR3 region has the DNA TGTGCCAGTGGCCGTGGGACAGGGGTGGATCAGCCCCAGCATTTT. This encodes CASGRGTGVDQPQHF.